The rows below give T cell receptor beta chains drawn from one sample of a study of Graves' ophthalmopathy and Graves' hyperthyroidism. TCRdb processed the multiplex PCR reads anew with MiXCR; each CDR3 protein has one entry. In the table there are roughly 400,000 distinct CDR3 sequences, about 15% of which are singletons. Sequencing was carried out using peripheral blood. These receptor sequences come from an adult woman with stable Graves' hyperthyroidism. Each CDR3 is given with its conserved first and last residue. Each record gives: V gene, D gene, J gene, clone size, CDR3 DNA, CDR3 protein. The D gene is left open where the match is weak. Not every row has a clone size; where given, it reads once, few, many or a size class.

TRBV29-1	TRBD2	TRBJ2-7	many	TGCAGCATCACTAGCGGGATCTACGAGCAGTACTTC	CSITSGIYEQYF
TRBV20-1	TRBD2	TRBJ2-7	many	TGCAGATCGGGGGGGGGAGTGGGCGAGCAGTACTTC	CRSGGGVGEQYF
TRBV20-1	.	TRBJ1-1	many	TGCAGTGCTAGAAGGGGCGCGAACACTGAAGCTTTCTTT	CSARRGANTEAFF
TRBV2	TRBD1	TRBJ1-1	.	TGTGCCAGCAGGGTGACAGGGTGGGTTGAAGCTTTCTTT	CASRVTGWVEAFF
TRBV28	.	TRBJ1-2	many	TGTGCCAGCAGTCAGACTTATGGCTACACCTTC	CASSQTYGYTF
TRBV20-1	TRBD2	TRBJ2-5	many	TGCAGTGCTAGACGGCTAGCGGGAGCCCTAATGGTTGTGGAGACCCAGTACTTC	CSARRLAGALMVVETQYF
TRBV6-1	.	TRBJ2-4	many	TGTGCCAGCAGCGTGGATGGGCTAGCGAACATTCAGTACTTC	CASSVDGLANIQYF
TRBV20-1	.	TRBJ2-5	many	TGCAGTGCTAGGGGTGGACTTGGCGGGAACCTCCAAGAGACCCAGTACTTC	CSARGGLGGNLQETQYF
TRBV11-2	.	TRBJ2-7	.	TGTGCCAGCAGCCCACCCGGGACTGCCTTCCTCTACGAGCAGTACTTC	CASSPPGTAFLYEQYF
TRBV28	TRBD1	TRBJ2-5	many	TGTGCCAGCAGTGAGAACAGCCTCCGGGACAGACGACAAGAGACCCAGTACTTC	CASSENSLRDRRQETQYF
TRBV11-2	.	TRBJ2-7	many	TGTGCCAGCAGCTTAGGGGCTAGCGAGAGGGGGGCCTACGAGCAGTACTTC	CASSLGASERGAYEQYF
TRBV5-1	TRBD2	TRBJ2-6	.	TGCGCCAGCAGCTTGGGACGGGGGGGTCATGGGGCCAACGTCCTGACTTTC	CASSLGRGGHGANVLTF
TRBV28	.	TRBJ2-5	many	TGTGCCAGCAGCCAACCCGGTGGGGGGACCCAAGAGACCCAGTACTTC	CASSQPGGGTQETQYF
TRBV4-1	TRBD2	TRBJ2-7	few	TGCGCCAGCAGCCAGGCGGGAGATAACGAGCAGTACTTC	CASSQAGDNEQYF
TRBV27	.	TRBJ2-2	many	TGTGCCAGCAGAAGAATACCCGGGGAGCTGTTTTTT	CASRRIPGELFF
TRBV6-2/TRBV6-3	TRBD1	TRBJ1-2	.	TGTGCCAGCATGACCGACAGGGCTGATGGCTACACCTTC	CASMTDRADGYTF
TRBV28	.	TRBJ2-5	many	TGTGCCAGCAGTTCCCTATCAAGGTCCCAAGAGACCCAGTACTTC	CASSSLSRSQETQYF
TRBV7-7	.	TRBJ1-1	many	TGTGCTAGCGGACCTCTCAGCGGAGGGACTGAAGCTTTCTTT	CASGPLSGGTEAFF
TRBV29-1	.	TRBJ2-7	many	TGCAGCGTTGAAGGCCCTGGACAGAATAACTACGAGCAGTACTTC	CSVEGPGQNNYEQYF
TRBV24-1	TRBD1	TRBJ2-7	.	TGTGCCACCAGTGACGGGACAGGGGGTATCTACGAGCAGTACTTC	CATSDGTGGIYEQYF
TRBV2	.	TRBJ2-7	many	TGTGCCAGCACCCAGGACTGGACTTACGAGCAGTACTTC	CASTQDWTYEQYF
TRBV2	.	TRBJ2-7	many	TGTGCCAGCACCGACGGGGTTTACGAGCAGTACTTC	CASTDGVYEQYF
TRBV27	TRBD1	TRBJ1-1	many	TGTGCCAGCAGGCCCTGGGACAGAGAAACTGAAGCTTTCTTT	CASRPWDRETEAFF
TRBV5-1	.	TRBJ1-1	few	TGCGCCAGCAGCTTGGCCCCGTCGGGGGACACTGAAGCTTTCTTT	CASSLAPSGDTEAFF
TRBV28	TRBD1	TRBJ1-6	many	TGTGCCAGCAGTCCCCCCGGCCAGGGGGATTCACCCCTCCACTTT	CASSPPGQGDSPLHF
TRBV2	.	TRBJ1-1	many	TGTGCCAGCATAGGGTATGGTCACACTGAAGCTTTCTTT	CASIGYGHTEAFF
TRBV6-5	.	TRBJ1-1	many	TGTGCCAGCAGTTCGTGGGGGGCCAGGAACACTGAAGCTTTCTTT	CASSSWGARNTEAFF
TRBV15	.	TRBJ1-3	once	TGTGCCACCAAGGACAGCACCTCTGGAAACACCATATATTTT	CATKDSTSGNTIYF
TRBV7-8	.	TRBJ1-1	.	TGTGCCACGATCGGTCAGGTAGCGGAAGCTTTCTTT	CATIGQVAEAFF
TRBV5-6	.	TRBJ2-7	.	TGTGCCAGCAGCTTGGGCAGGCTCGAGCAGTACTTC	CASSLGRLEQYF
TRBV28	.	TRBJ1-1	once	TGTGCCAGCAGTTTTTATCCCGCGGGAGGGGGGACTGAAGCTTTCTTT	CASSFYPAGGGTEAFF
TRBV5-1	TRBD2	TRBJ2-7	few	TGCGCCAGCAGCCCGGGGACTAGCGGGCCCTCCTACGAGCAGTACTTC	CASSPGTSGPSYEQYF
TRBV19	.	TRBJ2-2	many	TGTGCCAGTAAATCGGGACTCCCTCGGGACACCGGGGAGCTGTTTTTT	CASKSGLPRDTGELFF
TRBV28	.	TRBJ2-7	many	TGTGCCAGCAGTTTTCCTGGCCGAAATTCCTACGAGCAGTACTTC	CASSFPGRNSYEQYF
TRBV27	TRBD1	TRBJ2-7	many	TGTGCCAGCAGCTGGACAGGGCCCTACGAGCAGTACTTC	CASSWTGPYEQYF
TRBV27	.	TRBJ2-7	many	TGTGCCAGCAACCCGATCCGGGGCAGACAGTCCTCCTACGAGCAGTACTTC	CASNPIRGRQSSYEQYF
TRBV9	.	TRBJ2-2	few	TGTGCCAGCAGCGATGGGACGGGGAACACCGGGGAGCTGTTTTTT	CASSDGTGNTGELFF